This TCR beta chain was captured in a study of early T cells in non-severe SARS-CoV-2 infection. Study as a whole: Sequencing of unsorted whole blood was done on bulk RNA, leaving chains unpaired. The study's findings and limits: Private and CD4 specificities were missed by VDJdb matching, which favored anti-spike CD8 responses.

Individual cDNA molecules were tagged with unique molecular identifiers, the study reported. TCRdb re-derived calls from the 5' RACE reads in MiXCR, one entry per CDR3 protein. The sample has 70,000 to 95,000 distinct CDR3 sequences; around 16% are singletons. The CDR3 sequence is 13 residues long. Deletions cut 4 bases from V and 9 bases from J, with 13 bases between. In regard to this clonotype: The target antigen is unknown.

The genes are TRBV12-3 or TRBV12-4 and TRBJ2-1; TRBD2 might be the D (6 bases). Sequencing was carried out using whole blood. The receptor comes from an adult who was a healthcare worker with PCR-confirmed SARS-CoV-2 infection or an uninfected control (not recorded which). CDR3: CASSSGLRFEQFF. CDR3 sequence (DNA): TGTGCCAGCAGTTCGGGACTCCGGTTTGAGCAGTTCTTC.